This TCR beta chain was sequenced in a study of control samples from healthy donors and cancer patients (dated by TCRdb to 2018 to 2021). Concerning this clone: No antigen is known for it.

The library was built by means of the immunoSEQ multiplex PCR assay. TCRdb took this table from immuneACCESS and kept in-frame rearrangements with V and J called. Such tables lack part of the clones; where checked against another copy, unresolved V genes explain under half of the gap, and the rest is unexplained. The table held for this sample gives 150,000 to 200,000 clones. The leading ten clones occupy about 2.2% of the sample. This receptor was identified in a woman aged 25 to 39 in good health. The sequencing input was blood.

The DNA sequence follows: TGTGCCAGCAGCTCCCCTGATGTAGTAGCGGGGGGGCCGGGACAAGAGACCCAGTACTTC. It translates as CASSSPDVVAGGPGQETQYF. This sequence uses TRBV7-8 and TRBJ2-5; the central 11 bases match TRBD2. Relative to germline, V is missing 4 bases and J is missing 2 bases, with 18 bases of the junction outside any gene match. Including the terminal cysteine and phenylalanine, the CDR3 comprises 20 residues. Of all the DNA, just the CDR3 is kept, 60 bases in frame from base 1. The germline V gene specifies SGHVS as CDR1 and FQNEAQ as CDR2.